This entry lists 27 T cell receptor beta chains sequenced from one sample in a study of CD8+ T cells in alopecia areata listed by TCRdb under 2018. Library generation was performed with the immunoSEQ multiplex PCR assay. For TCR sequencing, RNA was extracted from every sample and reverse transcribed into cDNA to serve as template. What TCRdb holds here is the immuneACCESS table cut down to in-frame rearrangements. Part of the clones is not present; checked against another copy, under half of the missing clones reflect an unresolved V gene, and the others are unexplained. The table for this sample lists about 160,000 clones; roughly 48% of them were counted only once. The ten largest clonotypes hold about 6.3% of the sample. Sequenced sample: CD4+ T cells sorted from blood. These receptors were collected from a human donor with alopecia areata.

Comment on this clone: Other nucleotide sequences in the sample specify the same CDR3. The chain has TRBV5-1 and TRBJ2-2, with D uncertain. Trimming stripped 4 bases from V and 2 bases from J, with 9 bases between. The germline CDR1 and CDR2 sequences are SGHRS and YFSETQ. The CDR3 covers 14 residues. The CDR3 protein is CASSLTSNTGELFF. CDR3 in DNA: TGCGCCAGCAGCCTGACATCTAACACCGGGGAGCTGTTTTTT.

The chain combines TRBV28 with TRBJ2-5, with D possibly matching TRBD1 (6 bases). Trimming took 5 bases from V and 2 from J, leaving 12 bases between them. There are 14 residues in the CDR3. Germline assignment: CDR1 MDHEN and CDR2 SYDVKM. The CDR3 coding sequence is TGTGCCAGCAGTACAGGGCCTCCTCAAGAGACCCAGTACTTC. Translated, it gives CASSTGPPQETQYF. Supplemented by reference TRBV28 and TRBJ2-5, the full variable domain reads DVKVTQSSRYLVKRTGEKVFLECVQDMDHENMFWYRQDPGLGLRLIYFSYDVKMKEKGDIPEGYSVSREKKERFSLILESASTNQTSMYLCASSTGPPQETQYFGPGTRLLVL.

The chain links TRBV30 to TRBJ2-7; D gene unclear. The ends were cut back, 4 bases at V and 2 bases at J, with 6 bases in the middle. The CDR3 sequence is 11 residues long. Germline V gene sequence: CDR1 GTSNPN, CDR2 SVGIG (reference sequence). Here the CDR3 DNA reads TGTGCCTGGAAACGTACCTACGAGCAGTACTTC. Its translation: CAWKRTYEQYF. Looking up the rest from reference TRBV30 and TRBJ2-7 gives the full variable domain: SQTIHQWPATLVQPVGSPLSLECTVEGTSNPNLYWYRQAAGRGLQLLFYSVGIGQISSEVPQNLSASRPQDRQFILSSKKLLLSDSGFYLCAWKRTYEQYFGPGTRLTVT.

The genes are TRBV28 and TRBJ2-5; the D gene is possibly TRBD1 (5 bases). Germline values: CDR1 MDHEN, CDR2 SYDVKM. The CDR3 extends over 15 amino acids. V dropped 3 bases and J dropped 5 bases, with 16 bases sitting between them. The CDR3 DNA reads TGTGCCAGCAGTTTCGCTGGGGCTGCCCGGGAGACCCAGTACTTC. Translated, it gives CASSFAGAARETQYF.

The rearrangement links TRBV27 to TRBJ2-1; D might be TRBD2 (6 bases). V was shortened by 10 bases and J by 4 bases, with 17 bases between the two germline ends. Germline values: CDR1 MNHEY, CDR2 SMNVEV (reference sequence). This CDR3 has 14 residues. CDR3 sequence reads: CATKLAGVYNEQFF. For the CDR3, the DNA is TGTGCCACCAAACTAGCTGGTGTGTACAATGAGCAGTTCTTC.

The V gene is TRBV9, the J gene TRBJ1-2; weak D call: TRBD1 (5 bases). This CDR3 has 14 amino acids. V was shortened by 3 bases and J by 4 bases, with 13 bases between the two germline ends. Germline V gene data show CDR1 as SGDLS and CDR2 as YYNGEE. The chain's CDR3 is CASSEFSQGYGYTF. The CDR3 DNA sequence: TGTGCCAGCAGCGAATTTAGTCAGGGCTATGGCTACACCTTC.

Only a few counts were recorded for this clone. The chain couples TRBV28 to TRBJ1-1; D not resolved. Germline V CDR1 and CDR2: MDHEN, SYDVKM. The CDR3 totals 14 residues. V was trimmed by 6 bases and J by 5 bases, leaving 16 bases between them. The CDR3, as DNA: TGTGCCAGCAGCCTACGCGGCAGACCGACTGAAGCTTTCTTT. Amino acid sequence: CASSLRGRPTEAFF.

V usage is TRBV2 and J usage is TRBJ2-7, with D perhaps TRBD1 (5 bases). Germline CDR1 is SNHLY and CDR2 is FYNNEI. With 6 bases removed from V and 6 bases from J, the gap between germline ends came to 12 bases. The CDR3 is made up of 12 amino acids. CDR3 coding DNA: TGTGCCAGCAGCTTAGTGGGGCTCGAGCAGTACTTC. Translating gives CASSLVGLEQYF.

This chain connects TRBV5-1 to TRBJ2-7; maybe TRBD2 (6 bases). V lost 6 bases and J 7 bases, leaving 17 bases between the germline ends. CDR3 length: 13 residues. Germline V gene lookup returns CDR1 SGHRS and CDR2 YFSETQ. The CDR3 nucleotides are TGCGCCAGCAATAGGAGGGGCTCGGGAGAGCAGTACTTC. Encoded protein: CASNRRGSGEQYF.

This clone was observed a few times. V is TRBV5-4 and J is TRBJ2-5; 13 positions match TRBD2. Germline V gene lookup returns CDR1 SGHNT and CDR2 YYREEE (reference sequence). This CDR3 spans 15 amino acids. J lost 1 base, V lost 7 bases, and 4 bases had no gene match. The CDR3 sequence is CASGLAGEGQETQYF. The CDR3 region has the DNA TGTGCCAGCGGACTAGCGGGAGAGGGCCAAGAGACCCAGTACTTC.

The chain uses TRBV5-1 and TRBJ2-5; 10 bases fit TRBD2. CDR3 length equals 14 residues. CDR1 and CDR2 (germline): SGHRS, YFSETQ. J gave up 6 bases and V 3 bases, and 5 bases lay outside the gene matches. CDR3 in amino acids: CASSSSSGSQTQYF. CDR3 sequence (DNA): TGCGCCAGCAGCTCCTCTAGCGGGAGTCAGACCCAGTACTTC.

A few counts support this clone. The chain uses TRBV7-9 and TRBJ2-3; D remains ambiguous. Germline CDR1 and CDR2: SEHNR and FQNEAQ (reference sequence). The CDR3 is 15 amino acids. With 4 bases removed from V and 0 bases from J, the gap between germline ends came to 11 bases. This chain's CDR3 is CASSSLHTSTDTQYF. The CDR3 nucleotides read TGTGCCAGCAGCTCCTTGCACACCAGCACAGATACGCAGTATTTT.

This clone occurred a few times. This CDR3 is CSLAGRATDTQYF. The CDR3 nucleotides are TGCAGTCTTGCGGGGAGGGCCACAGATACGCAGTATTTT. This chain links TRBV29-1 with TRBJ2-3, with 7 bases that match TRBD2. Per germline, CDR1 SQVTM and CDR2 ANQGSEA. The CDR3 length is 13 residues.

J is TRBJ2-5 and V is TRBV5-1; TRBD2 aligns across 11 bases. After removal of 7 bases from V and 2 bases from J, the junction contained 7 bases not matched to a gene. Germline assignment: CDR1 SGHRS and CDR2 YFSETQ. The CDR3 sequence is 15 residues long. CDR3 nucleotide sequence: TGCGCCAGCGCCGAGGTAGCGGGAGGGCAAGAGACCCAGTACTTC. This sequence encodes CASAEVAGGQETQYF.

This sequence joins TRBV5-1 and TRBJ1-4; D ambiguous. The CDR3 runs 14 residues. V lost 3 bases and J lost 4, with 10 bases in between. CDR1 is SGHRS and CDR2 is YFSETQ in the germline V gene. This CDR3 is CASSSLTDNEKLFF. The CDR3 coding sequence is TGCGCCAGCAGCTCGTTAACGGATAATGAAAAACTGTTTTTT. The full variable domain, its missing parts supplied by reference TRBV5-1 and TRBJ1-4, is KAGVTQTPRYLIKTRGQQVTLSCSPISGHRSVSWYQQTPGQGLQFLFEYFSETQRNKGNFPGRFSGRQFSNSRSEMNVSTLELGDSALYLCASSSLTDNEKLFFGSGTQLSVL.

The chain carries TRBV30 and TRBJ2-7, with D possibly matching TRBD1 (5 bases). This CDR3 is 12 amino acids long. Between the trimmed V and J ends, which lost 5 bases and 4 bases, there was a span of 12 bases. The germline gives CDR1 GTSNPN, CDR2 SVGIG (reference sequence). The CDR3 here is CAWGHTDYEQYF. The CDR3, as DNA: TGTGCCTGGGGACACACAGATTACGAGCAGTACTTC.

The chain recombines TRBV28 with TRBJ2-5; no definite D call. Trimming stripped 1 base from V and 3 bases from J, with 6 bases between. Germline V gene data show CDR1 as MDHEN and CDR2 as SYDVKM. This CDR3 region has 13 residues. The CDR3 bases are TGTGCCAGCAGTTTATTGGAGAAAGAGACCCAGTACTTC. Amino acids: CASSLLEKETQYF. Combining the CDR3 with reference TRBV28 and TRBJ2-5 gives the whole variable domain DVKVTQSSRYLVKRTGEKVFLECVQDMDHENMFWYRQDPGLGLRLIYFSYDVKMKEKGDIPEGYSVSREKKERFSLILESASTNQTSMYLCASSLLEKETQYFGPGTRLLVL.

CDR3 DNA: TGCAGCGACGGCAGCCCTTACAATGAGCAGTTCTTC. Protein product: CSDGSPYNEQFF. J is TRBJ2-1 and V is TRBV29-1; no firm D call. Germline V gene sequence: CDR1 SQVTM, CDR2 ANQGSEA. V was shortened by 7 bases and J by 4 bases, with 11 bases between the two germline ends. The CDR3 totals 12 residues.

This clone was observed a few times. The chain employs TRBV6-6 and TRBJ2-7; 7 bases agree with TRBD2. The V and J ends lost 10 bases and 5 bases, in that order; junction bases with no gene match: 8. The length of the CDR3 is 12 residues. Germline V gene sequence: CDR1 MNHNY, CDR2 SVGAGI (reference sequence). This chain's CDR3 is CATAGDFHEQYF. CDR3 nucleotide sequence: TGTGCCACCGCGGGGGACTTTCACGAGCAGTACTTC.

Here the CDR3 DNA reads TGTGCCAGCAGTACAGGGAGTAGAGAGACCCAGTACTTC. Protein product: CASSTGSRETQYF. This chain uses TRBV6-5 with TRBJ2-5; tentatively, D is TRBD1 (6 bases). CDR1 and CDR2 (germline): MNHEY, SVGAGI. V lost 5 bases and J lost 4, with 11 bases in between. This CDR3 contains 13 residues.

The V and J genes are TRBV28 and TRBJ1-2, with D perhaps TRBD1 (5 bases). Germline CDR1 and CDR2: MDHEN and SYDVKM. V dropped 6 bases and J dropped 11 bases, with 19 bases sitting between them. CDR3 length: 13 amino acids. The DNA of the CDR3 is TGTGCCAGCAGCCAGGGAGGGACGGTTGATTACACCTTC. This translates into CASSQGGTVDYTF.

This clone has a handful of counts. V gene TRBV6-5 combines with J gene TRBJ2-1, with no clear D. The length of the CDR3 is 13 residues. With 5 bases removed from V and 3 bases from J, the gap between germline ends came to 8 bases. From germline, CDR1 is MNHEY and CDR2 SVGAGI. The DNA for the CDR3 is TGTGCCAGCAGTCCTTCGAGCTACAATGAGCAGTTCTTC. Translation: CASSPSSYNEQFF.

The chain uses TRBV19 and TRBJ1-1; no definite D call. Looked up from germline, CDR1 is LNHDA and CDR2 is SQIVND (reference sequence). V was pared by 3 bases and J by 5 bases, with 4 bases between. This CDR3 is 11 amino acids long. The CDR3 here is CASSMWTEAFF. The CDR3 DNA is TGTGCCAGTAGTATGTGGACTGAAGCTTTCTTT.

The rearrangement uses TRBV6-1 and TRBJ2-7, with D unresolved. The CDR3 spans 12 residues. V was clipped by 8 bases and J by 3 bases, with 11 bases between them. Germline CDR1 MNHNS, CDR2 SASEGT. In nucleotides, the CDR3 is TGTGCCAGCGTGTCACTCGGCTACGAGCAGTACTTC. This codes for CASVSLGYEQYF.

This clone was seen only a few times. The gene calls are TRBV30 and TRBJ1-5; D is unclear. Per germline, CDR1 GTSNPN and CDR2 SVGIG (reference sequence). The length of the CDR3 is 13 residues. Trimming pared 0 bases from V and 3 bases from J, leaving 6 bases between. CDR3 in DNA: TGTGCCTGGAGTGTTCAGGTCAATCAGCCCCAGCATTTT. Its translation: CAWSVQVNQPQHF.

The chain links TRBV4-1 to TRBJ2-7; a weak D match, TRBD2 (6 bases). The CDR3 contains 13 residues. Germline V gene lookup returns CDR1 MGHRA and CDR2 YSYEKL. Between the trimmed V and J ends, which lost 4 bases and 7 bases, there was a span of 14 bases. The CDR3 loop is CASSRDSSWEQYF. The CDR3 DNA follows: TGCGCCAGCAGCCGGGACTCCAGTTGGGAGCAGTACTTC.

The rearrangement uses TRBV4-2 and TRBJ2-7; 8 nucleotides agree with TRBD1. The CDR3 has 15 amino acids. The germline V gene encodes CDR1 LGHNA and CDR2 YNFKEQ. The junction had 6 bases not matched to a gene; V was cut back by 0 bases and J by 5 bases. CDR3 coding DNA: TGTGCCAGCAGCCAAGACGGTCAGGGGGCCAACGAGCAGTACTTC. This encodes CASSQDGQGANEQYF.